The present T cell receptor (beta chain) was sequenced within a study of cytomegalovirus exposure and HLA in healthy donors (dated by TCRdb to 2016 to 2017). Looking at the study overall: According to an earlier analysis of 587 of the donors, 200 million or so T cells yielded 90 million to 130 million unique TCR beta sequences and around 300 Gb of sequence data. Roughly 290 gigabases of sequencing data and tens of millions of unique TCR sequences made up an early release that covered nearly 650 HLA-typed donors. An earlier analysis of about 620 of the donors applied high-throughput TCR beta sequencing to assess whether each TCR beta V gene segment acted as functional or pseudogenic. Rather than using new phenotypic data, the later analysis identified candidate immune exposures from TCR beta sequences and from how often those sequences occurred across donors. High-throughput TCR immunosequencing, statistical association of individual TCRs with disease status, and machine learning were combined to predict cytomegalovirus infection status. Both class I and class II loci were covered by HLA typing, at four-digit resolution. Donor age, sex, ethnicity and CMV serostatus were compiled alongside the repertoire data. The aim of the study was to test whether cataloging public T cell receptors could identify signatures of past pathogen exposure. The study used immunosequencing to profile the T cell repertoires of 600 to 850 subjects and linked those repertoires to cytomegalovirus serostatus. All discovery cohort repertoires had been generated using a single sequencing platform. The genetic ancestry cluster associated with self-reported Caucasian donors included over 65% of the approximately 410 genotyped donors. In addition to the first cohort of roughly 670 subjects, a separate validation cohort of about 120 different subjects was used. Because of strong linkage in the cohort, five DR-DQ haplotypes were treated as single units for association and clustering. Among about 400 genotyped donors of the cohort, an average of approximately 200,000 unique TCR beta nucleotide sequences was sequenced per donor, of which roughly 17% were non-productive. A later genetic analysis used genome-wide SNP genotypes for about three fifths of the 666 donors, treating that subset as a discovery cohort. To study patterns of TCR occurrence, a later analysis re-analyzed previously published TCR beta repertoires from around 660 donors and added high-resolution HLA genotyping. Typing coverage differed by locus: A, B, C, DRB1 and DQB1 were typed in roughly 620-640 donors, DQA1 in about 550, DPA1 in 606, and DPB1 in 472. Study-level results and caveats: In a later analysis, several top co-occurrence clusters were reported to appear linked to parvovirus B19, influenza, CMV and Epstein-Barr virus. The only immune exposure information available for the cohort was CMV serostatus. A group of highly shared sequence variants was considered likely to be a technical artifact of the sequencing pipeline. Cytomegalovirus status was reported to be diagnosed by the classifier with high specificity and sensitivity in both the original and validation cohorts. In a later genetic analysis, a missense DCLRE1C variant was associated with V-gene and J-gene trimming of TCR beta chains, and the association was replicated in an independent cohort. The earlier analysis of 587 of the donors excluded some 15 rarely observed V segments, including chromosome 9 orphons, because counts were too low. A further reported finding was that TCR beta sequences accurately predicted the HLA-A and HLA-B alleles for most subjects in the first cohort. Linkage disequilibrium might explain the correlated functional status among segregating V segments, but an unknown experimental factor could not be excluded. In a later analysis, HLA-associated TCR beta chains were found to be more clonally expanded and to have lower generation probabilities than equally common non-associated chains. Specific HLA alleles were associated with more than 15,000 TCR beta sequences at a false discovery rate of 0.05 in a later analysis. Sequencing depth was assumed to be roughly uniform across donors in the presence/absence analyses, though that assumption may not hold. When HLA alleles, especially DR and DQ, strongly co-occurred, attributing TCR associations to individual alleles was difficult. In a later genetic analysis, fewer N-insertions in productive TCRs were reported among donors in an Asian-associated ancestry cluster than the roughly 700-donor mean. In a later analysis, TCR association rates were found to vary across HLA loci, with the most associated TCRs seen for DRB1 alleles and the fewest for HLA-C alleles. In an earlier analysis of under 600 of the donors, most TCR beta V segments were observed in productive rearrangements about 87% or about 30% of the time, broadly matching IMGT annotations. The authors suggested that the approach could potentially be generalized to other disease states and immunological phenotypes. Three of the identified cytomegalovirus-associated TCR beta chains were confirmed in vitro to be specific for cytomegalovirus antigens. While some public TCRs were present in many individuals, most TCR sequences turned up only very rarely across donors. Because HLA typing was missing for some donors at each locus, association tests included only the typed subset. According to a later analysis, most CMV-associated TCR beta chains appeared to be HLA-restricted, and the HLA associations seemed to be driven largely by CMV exposure. A total of 164 TCR beta chains were listed by the study as associated with cytomegalovirus. The 87-base-pair reads could not distinguish some IMGT-functional V segments, including TRBV6-2 and TRBV6-3, so those segments were excluded. The cohort was sequenced for TCR beta chains only, and without alpha or paired-chain data the features that could be detected were limited.

Receptor libraries were prepared by the immunoSEQ multiplex PCR assay. For the multiplex PCR, a mixture combining 60 forward primers for TCR Vbeta segments and 13 reverse primers for TCR Jbeta segments was used. The CDR3 region of rearranged TCR beta genes was amplified from genomic DNA with a multiplex PCR assay. The amplified TCR beta libraries were sequenced on the Illumina HiSeq System as 87-base-pair reads. In the paper's pipeline: Across the 670 or so repertoires, a later analysis counted tens of millions of unique TCR beta chains, 9 million to 14 million of which were shared by at least two donors. Raw reads were error-corrected and collapsed into unique sequences with a nearest-neighbor algorithm that merged closely related sequences to remove PCR and sequencing errors. CDR3 sequences were aligned to IMGT reference sequences to assign V, D and J gene segments. Each retained sequence needed at least a six-nucleotide match to both a V gene segment and a J gene segment. A rearrangement counted as productive if the CDR3 had no stop codons and remained in frame with V and J, and every other rearrangement counted as non-productive. Following IMGT convention, CDR3 was defined as the stretch from the second conserved V-encoded cysteine up to the conserved J-encoded phenylalanine. The earlier analysis of about 590 of the donors excluded sequences that lacked an unambiguous match to a single V gene segment. In an earlier analysis of some 590 of the donors, V segments were called functional above 56.7% productive rearrangements and were called segregating when the between-donor standard deviation exceeded 5%. A statistical classification framework was built to diagnose cytomegalovirus status from the catalog of TCR beta chain sequences. In a later analysis, TCR nucleotide sequences were compared against IMGT/GENE-DB human TR gene sequences so that V and J genes could be assigned. The TCRdist pipeline was used in a later analysis to assign CDR3 sequences and most-parsimonious VDJ recombination scenarios. A later analysis defined each TCR beta chain by its CDR3 amino acid sequence plus V-gene family, and excluded reads lacking a unique V-gene family. As a way to deal with suspected cross-contamination and a sequencing artifact, a later analysis dropped approximately 590 nucleotide sequences that were highly shared and had low generation probability. For each public chain, a later analysis derived a clonal expansion index from normalized ranks of inferred template counts within each repertoire. In a later analysis, generation probabilities were computed with a VDJ recombination model fitted to out-of-frame rearrangements, and the resulting probabilities were checked against IGoR. In a later analysis, hypergeometric tests were used to score TCR-TCR, TCR-HLA and TCR-CMV co-occurrence, with a repertoire-size bias correction applied to TCR pairs. In a later analysis, false discovery rates were estimated by permuting HLA or CMV assignments 20 times. In a later analysis, co-occurring TCRs were grouped using DBSCAN, and TCRdist sequence similarity was added for clustering within HLA-allele-positive subsets. Repertoires with fewer than 30,000 or more than 120,000 public chains, plus five repertoires with anomalous nucleotide sharing, were excluded from co-occurrence clustering. Here the immuneACCESS table is served through TCRdb, limited to in-frame sequences with V and J called. Missing clones are a known gap in these copies; in checked studies unresolved V genes cover under half, and the rest lacks a known reason. V, J and clone size are taken as reported in that table, and D and trimming were inferred from the DNA itself. The sample table records around 130,000 clones; 55% to 75% of these occur just once. The top ten clonotypes cover approximately 2.6% of the sample.

A note on this clone: Its specific antigen is unknown. An end of the junction differs from the germline gene, which may be a read error.

CDR1 and CDR2 are drawn from the germline V gene (reference sequence): SGHNT, YYREEE. The CDR3 starts with the cysteine, ends with the phenylalanine, and has 12 residues. CDR3 DNA only is kept here, 36 bases in frame from base 1. The cohort consisted of hundreds of healthy bone marrow donors. All cohort members were sampled while nominally healthy, although unrecorded immune exposures were likely present. Of the approximately 610 cohort members, 250 to 300 had positive CMV serostatus and around 350 had negative CMV serostatus, and CMV serostatus was not recorded for the donor. Every donor gave a peripheral blood sample, and the peripheral blood mononuclear cells from that sample were used for TCR beta sequencing. Genomic DNA was extracted from the blood cell samples with the Qiagen DNeasy Blood Extraction Kit.

The chain employs TRBV5-4 and TRBJ2-3; no confident D gene assignment can be made. The source is a human donor in good health. The specimen sequenced was PBMCs. The sequenced DNA is TGTGCCACCAGCACAGATGGGTACACGCAGTATTTT. Its coded protein is CATSTDGYTQYF.